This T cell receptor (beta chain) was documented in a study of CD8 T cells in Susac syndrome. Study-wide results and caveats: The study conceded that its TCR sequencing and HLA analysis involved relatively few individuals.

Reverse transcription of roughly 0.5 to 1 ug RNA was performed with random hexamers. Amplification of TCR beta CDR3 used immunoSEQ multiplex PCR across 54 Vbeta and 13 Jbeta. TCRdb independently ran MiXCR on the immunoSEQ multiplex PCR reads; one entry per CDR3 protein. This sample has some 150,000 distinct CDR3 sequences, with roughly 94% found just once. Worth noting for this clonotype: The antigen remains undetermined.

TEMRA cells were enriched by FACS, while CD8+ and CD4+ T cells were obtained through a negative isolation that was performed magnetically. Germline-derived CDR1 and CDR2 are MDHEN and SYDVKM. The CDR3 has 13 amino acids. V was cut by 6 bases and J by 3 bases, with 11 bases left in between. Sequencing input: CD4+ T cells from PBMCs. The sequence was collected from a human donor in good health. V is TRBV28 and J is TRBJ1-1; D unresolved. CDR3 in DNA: TGTGCCAGCAGCTATTCAGTGTACACTGAAGCTTTCTTT. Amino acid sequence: CASSYSVYTEAFF.